This T cell receptor (beta chain) was recovered during a study of blood T cell repertoires in COVID-19 (dated by TCRdb to the early 2020s). About the investigation overall: The collaborator samples originated in the United States, Italy and Spain and spanned the acute and convalescent phases of COVID-19. Where available, HLA class I and class II types were obtained from metadata supplied by the sample provider rather than from assay-based typing. The dataset comprised deeply sampled blood TCRbeta repertoires from subjects exposed to, actively infected with, or recovered from COVID-19. The material from the prospective study consisted of cDNA or gDNA derived from T cells, B-cell-depleted T cells, or PBMCs. Sample metadata almost always included a de-identified subject ID, COVID-19 status, age in years and sex. The repertoires were released in a freely available public database meant as a resource for research on the immune response to SARS-CoV-2. Samples were obtained from the ongoing ImmuneRACE study (first 160 participants) and from about 1,300 subjects provided by 6 global collaborators. Broader findings and caveats from the paper: How much clinical and demographic metadata was included differed by source and by participant, and the metadata was provided uncurated.

The collaborating institutions used their own protocols to collect whole blood in K2EDTA tubes. For TCRbeta analysis, collaborator samples were shipped as frozen whole blood, as isolated PBMCs, or as DNA extracted from either sample type. A word on this clone: Its antigen remains unidentified. The record has no base qualities; no much larger clone is one base away.

TCRbeta CDR3 regions were amplified from genomic DNA using the immunoSEQ Assay, a bias-controlled multiplex PCR. The study's processing was this. Within the assay, amplification of reference gene primers was used to estimate how many nucleated cells each sample contained. Sequence reads were collapsed and filtered to measure the absolute abundance of every unique TCRbeta CDR3 rearrangement. Productive Simpson clonality was computed per sample as the square root of Simpson's diversity index over productive rearrangements. The source is immuneACCESS, and TCRdb retained only in-frame sequences with V and J called. Part of the clones is not carried over; for the studies checked, unresolved V genes explain less than half of this, and the remainder is unexplained. V and J calls and clone size are given by that table; D and trimming were obtained from the DNA. This sample has approximately 200,000 clones in its table, and about 88% of those were observed once. The leading ten clones occupy roughly 2% of the sample.

This TCR was recovered from a man aged 65 to 79 with active or convalescent COVID-19. The sequenced sample was peripheral blood.

In nucleotide form, the sequence is TGTGCCAGCAGCTTAAACCCCGGTACGCGGGGGGACGGTGAGCAGTTCTTC. It is translated as CASSLNPGTRGDGEQFF. Rearrangement joined TRBV7-6 to TRBJ2-1, with 8 junctional bases fitting TRBD2. The CDR3 contains 17 residues, cysteine and phenylalanine counted. Only the CDR3 part of the read is kept: 51 bases, read in frame from the first base. V has 2 bases trimmed and J has 9 bases trimmed; junction bases matching no gene number 15. Via the germline V gene, CDR1 is SGHVS and CDR2 FNYEAQ.